A selection of T cell receptor beta chains follows, all from one sample in a study of Graves' ophthalmopathy and Graves' hyperthyroidism. TCRdb re-called the multiplex PCR reads through MiXCR, storing one row per CDR3 protein. This sample has approximately 160,000 distinct CDR3 sequences, with 39% found just once. Sequenced material: peripheral blood. The receptors originated from a man younger than 45 with Graves' ophthalmopathy. Both conserved end residues are part of each CDR3.

TRBJ2-5,TRBV9,CASSVAGNQETQYF
TRBJ1-3,TRBV28,CASSLFGTAGNTIYF
TRBJ1-5,TRBV10-3,CAISGPSQPQHF
TRBJ1-1,TRBV28,CASSPTENTEAFF
TRBJ1-5,TRBV27,CASSENSSRQPQHF
TRBJ1-1,TRBV30,CAWTPGQGATEAFF
TRBJ2-6,TRBV5-6,CASSPRGSGANVLTF
TRBJ2-5,TRBV7-3,CASSFDGQETQYF
TRBJ2-7,TRBV20-1,CSGTAGTLSYEQYF
TRBJ2-7,TRBV6-5,CASSWDSRTYEQYF
TRBJ2-5,TRBV6-5,CASSFTSGGLQETQYF
TRBJ1-1,TRBV2,CASSATTFPEAFF
TRBJ1-6,TRBV6-1,CASSERDRDSPLHF
TRBJ2-7,TRBV12-3/TRBV12-4,CASSTTRDRNYEQYF
TRBJ2-5,TRBV7-2,CASSPGLGGYDQYF